This T cell receptor beta chain was identified during a study of cytomegalovirus exposure and HLA in healthy donors. General observations from the study: Donors belonging to an Asian-associated ancestry cluster reportedly showed fewer N-insertions in productive TCRs than the 666-donor mean, according to what a later analysis found. HLA allele associations emerged for under 20,000 TCR beta sequences in a later analysis, at 0.05 false discovery rate. Solely CMV serostatus was available to characterize immune exposure. The investigators catalogued 150 to 200 TCR beta chains as cytomegalovirus-associated.

Comment on this clone: Its matching antigen is unknown.

The V gene's germline CDR1 is SGHTS and CDR2 YDEGEE. CDR3 length equals 12 residues. Deletions cut 2 bases from V and 7 bases from J, with 7 bases between. PCR used 60 Vbeta primers and 13 Jbeta primers. Libraries were prepared by immunoSEQ multiplex PCR; TCRdb keeps only in-frame clonotypes and omits some of them. The data show 55,000 to 75,000 clones, 70% to 75% seen once. The chain carries TRBV5-8 and TRBJ1-5; D is uncertain. Sequencing was carried out using PBMCs. The source of this sequence is a man between 25 and 39 years old in good health and CMV-seropositive. Here the CDR3 DNA reads TGTGCCAGCAGCTTAGGGAGCCAGCCCCAGCATTTT. Its translation is CASSLGSQPQHF.